Shown below are 10 T cell receptor beta chains from a single sample sequenced in a study of Graves' ophthalmopathy and Graves' hyperthyroidism. Transcripts of RNA were the source for amplifying TCR beta CDR3 regions. Second-round multiplex PCR came after a first-round RT-PCR that employed HTBI primers. TCRdb recomputed calls from the multiplex PCR reads with MiXCR, one row per CDR3 protein. This table has about 500,000 distinct CDR3 sequences, approximately 35% appearing once. The sequencing sample was made of peripheral blood or thyroid tissue (not recorded which). The receptors were gathered from an adult man with Graves' hyperthyroidism.

In its sample, this clonotype was seen many times. The chain uses TRBV5-6 and TRBJ2-2, with D perhaps assigned TRBD1 or TRBD2 (5 bases each). The CDR3 is made up of 17 amino acids. V shed 0 bases and J shed 6 bases, with 18 bases lying between them. In germline, CDR1 is SGHDT, CDR2 YYEEEE. CDR3 amino acids: CASSLGAEGIMSGELFF. The DNA for the CDR3 is TGTGCCAGCAGCTTGGGCGCCGAGGGGATAATGTCCGGGGAGCTGTTTTTT.

This clonotype was observed many times. CDR3 amino acids: CSANRPNGQEGTFF. The DNA of the CDR3 is TGCAGTGCTAACCGACCGAATGGACAGGAGGGGACTTTCTTT. The chain uses TRBV20-1 and TRBJ1-1; TRBD1 matches 7 bases. Germline V gene data show CDR1 as DFQATT and CDR2 as SNEGSKA (reference sequence). J was trimmed by 12 bases and V by 4 bases; bases with no gene match: 17. CDR3 length equals 14 residues.

In regard to this clonotype: The junction and the germline gene differ at one end; a read error may be behind it. CDR3 coding DNA: TGTGCCAGCAGCTCCAAGGGGGGGGACACTGAGGCTTTCTTT. It codes for CASSSKGGDTEAFF. The chain uses TRBV2 and TRBJ1-1; TRBD1 is a possible D gene (6 bases). This CDR3 comprises 14 residues. Germline CDR1 is SNHLY and CDR2 is FYNNEI.

The V gene is TRBV7-9, the J gene TRBJ2-7; the D gene could be TRBD1 or TRBD2 (5 bases each). Germline values: CDR1 SEHNR, CDR2 FQNEAQ (reference sequence). CDR3 size: 14 residues. V lost 6 bases, J lost 2 bases, and 14 bases lay in between. The CDR3 sequence: CASSGRDGPYEQYF. CDR3 in DNA: TGTGCCAGCAGTGGCCGGGACGGACCCTACGAGCAGTACTTC.

This clonotype has ten or more counts. The CDR3 DNA reads as TGTGCCAGCAGCTTGATCTCTGACTACGAGCAGTACTTC. Its translation: CASSLISDYEQYF. The gene calls are TRBV5-8 and TRBJ2-7; D ambiguous. Germline CDR1 SGHTS, CDR2 YDEGEE. The germline V and J ends were trimmed by 1 base and 3 bases, with 8 bases remaining between them. This CDR3 contains 13 residues. The variable domain in full, completed from reference TRBV5-8 and TRBJ2-7, reads EAGVTQSPTHLIKTRGQQATLRCSPISGHTSVYWYQQALGLGLQFLLWYDEGEERNRGNFPPRFSGRQFPNYSSELNVNALELEDSALYLCASSLISDYEQYFGPGTRLTVT.

The gene calls are TRBV12-3 or TRBV12-4 and TRBJ1-5; D ambiguous. The CDR3 extends over 12 amino acids. Between the trimmed V and J ends, which lost 2 bases and 6 bases, there was a span of 5 bases. CDR3 nucleotide sequence: TGTGCCAGCAGTTTATTCCGTCAGCCCCAGCATTTT. Amino acid sequence: CASSLFRQPQHF.

This clonotype was seen ten or more times. The chain combines TRBV20-1 with TRBJ2-7, with 10 bases that match TRBD2. Germline V gives CDR1 DFQATT, CDR2 SNEGSKA (reference sequence). The CDR3 has 13 amino acids. J lost 0 bases, V lost 6 bases, and 2 bases had no gene match. DNA of the CDR3: TGCAGTGCCAGGACTAGCGGCTCCTACGAGCAGTACTTC. Its protein is CSARTSGSYEQYF.

This clonotype was seen a few times. The chain joins TRBV12-3 or TRBV12-4 to TRBJ2-7, with 15 nucleotides matching TRBD2. The V and J ends lost 7 bases and 1 base, in that order; junction bases with no gene match: 8. The CDR3 totals 17 residues. The CDR3 loop reads CASKPGLAGGSSYEQYF. As DNA, the CDR3 is TGTGCCAGCAAGCCGGGACTAGCGGGAGGATCGTCCTACGAGCAGTACTTC.

In its sample, this clonotype was seen once. V gene TRBV7-9 combines with J gene TRBJ2-5; D is perhaps TRBD1 (5 bases). In germline, CDR1 is SEHNR, CDR2 FQNEAQ (reference sequence). This CDR3 is 16 amino acids long. V was clipped by 3 bases and J by 1 base, with 15 bases between them. CDR3 in amino acids: CASSFTSGWAQETQYF. The CDR3 DNA is TGTGCCAGCAGCTTTACTTCAGGGTGGGCCCAAGAGACCCAGTACTTC.

The V and J genes are TRBV5-1 and TRBJ1-6; possible D gene TRBD1, 6 bases. Trimming took off 4 bases at V and 0 bases at J, with 14 bases between the two ends. There are 17 residues in the CDR3. The germline V gene encodes CDR1 SGHRS and CDR2 YFSETQ. CDR3 in DNA: TGCGCCAGCAGCAGCGACGGACAGAGCTCCTATAATTCACCCCTCCACTTT. Translated, it gives CASSSDGQSSYNSPLHF.